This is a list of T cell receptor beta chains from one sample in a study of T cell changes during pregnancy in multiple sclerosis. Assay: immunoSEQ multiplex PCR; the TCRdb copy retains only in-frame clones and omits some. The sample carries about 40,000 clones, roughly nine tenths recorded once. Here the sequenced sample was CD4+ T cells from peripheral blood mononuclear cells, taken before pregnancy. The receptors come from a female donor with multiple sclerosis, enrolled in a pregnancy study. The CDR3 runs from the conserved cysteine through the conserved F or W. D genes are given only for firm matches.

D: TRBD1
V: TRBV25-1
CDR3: CASSRTGTYEQYF

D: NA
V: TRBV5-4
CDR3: CASSPPTGQPQHF

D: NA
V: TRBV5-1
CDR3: CASSSGWLYEQYF

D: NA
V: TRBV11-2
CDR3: CASSLDREYTIYF

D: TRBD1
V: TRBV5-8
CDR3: CASSLRQGANYGYTF

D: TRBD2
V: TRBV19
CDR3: CASSGLADTQYF

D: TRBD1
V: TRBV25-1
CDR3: CASSELLTGGGYTF

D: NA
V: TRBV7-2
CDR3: CASRRGSTNEKLFF

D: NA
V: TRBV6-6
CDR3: CASSRGLRVYEQYF

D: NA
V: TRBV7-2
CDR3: CASSFARGYYEQYF

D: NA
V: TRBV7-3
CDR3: CASQREAGFNEQFF

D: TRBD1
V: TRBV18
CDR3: CASSRDRGMNTEAFF

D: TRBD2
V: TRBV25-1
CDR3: CASSERWLAGGETQYF

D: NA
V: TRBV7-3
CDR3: CASSLSTGSSGANVLTF

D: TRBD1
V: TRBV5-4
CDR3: CASSLSGQGRAEAFF

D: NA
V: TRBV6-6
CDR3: CASSSRGRSEAFF

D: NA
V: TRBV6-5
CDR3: CASSYETGEAFF

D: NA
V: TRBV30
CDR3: CAGTFGTSAFF

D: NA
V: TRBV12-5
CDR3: CASGLVNGQTNQPQHF

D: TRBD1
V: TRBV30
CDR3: CAWTLGQGTYNEQFF

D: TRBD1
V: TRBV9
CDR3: CASSVATSDRRQTNEKLFF

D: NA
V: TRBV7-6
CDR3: CASSLDRTMSGELFF

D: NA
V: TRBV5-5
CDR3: CASRSGLGDTIYF

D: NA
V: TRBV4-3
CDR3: CASSQGAYRNTIYF

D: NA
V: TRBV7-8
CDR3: CASSQITSLETQYF

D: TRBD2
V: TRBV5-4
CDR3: CASSIGRSTSAQETQYF

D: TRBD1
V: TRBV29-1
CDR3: CSVGQAPQETQYF

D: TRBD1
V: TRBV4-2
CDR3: CASSQGDSLNTIYF

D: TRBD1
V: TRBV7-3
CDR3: CASSLLGQGAGELFF

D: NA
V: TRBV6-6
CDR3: CASSYSGGVGTEAFF

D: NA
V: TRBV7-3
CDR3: CASSLPGATQYF

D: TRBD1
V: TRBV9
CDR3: CASSVGRVVQGAGYGYTF